This is a list of T cell receptor beta chains from one sample in a study of shared clonotypes between healthy human individuals. Here immunoSEQ multiplex PCR was the method, and the copy in TCRdb shows in-frame clones only, minus some. The sample carries around 700,000 clones, 92% recorded once. Sequencing was carried out using naive CD8+ T cells sorted from blood. The receptor source for this set is a man aged 30 to 45 in good health. Both conserved end residues are part of each CDR3. A D gene is named only where the DNA matches it firmly. Clone size appears in some rows only: once, few, many, or a class for an expanded clone.

v_gene,d_gene,j_gene,abundance,CDR3nt,CDR3aa
TRBV13,TRBD2,TRBJ2-2,.,TGTGCCAGCAGCTCCTACACAGGTGTAACTAGCGGGAGTGAGAACACCGGGGAGCTGTTTTTT,CASSSYTGVTSGSENTGELFF
TRBV28,TRBD2,TRBJ2-7,.,TGTGCCAGCAGTTCTCCGGATACTAGCGGGAGGATGGGCTACGAGCAGTACTTC,CASSSPDTSGRMGYEQYF
TRBV7-9,TRBD2,TRBJ2-1,.,TGTGCCAGCAGCTTGACCGGGACTAGCGCAGGCAATGAGCAGTTCTTC,CASSLTGTSAGNEQFF
TRBV11-2,.,TRBJ2-1,.,TGTGCCAGCAGCCCGGGACGGACCCTCTACAATGAGCAGTTCTTC,CASSPGRTLYNEQFF
TRBV7-9,TRBD1,TRBJ2-5,.,TGTGCCAGCAGCCGAACGACAGGGGGAGGGGAGACCCAGTACTTC,CASSRTTGGGETQYF
TRBV6-1,TRBD2,TRBJ2-3,.,TGTGCCAGCAGTGAAGTAGCGGGGACTTCTTACGATACGCAGTATTTT,CASSEVAGTSYDTQYF
TRBV30,TRBD1,TRBJ2-7,.,TGTGCCTGGAGTTCGGACAGGGCCTACGAGCAGTACTTC,CAWSSDRAYEQYF
TRBV7-9,TRBD2,TRBJ2-1,.,TGTGCCAGCAGCTTAGGGTTTGGTCTAGCGGGAGAGCATGAGCAGTTCTTC,CASSLGFGLAGEHEQFF
TRBV15,.,TRBJ2-5,.,TGTGCCACCAGCAGGCAGCCCCTGGCGCCGGAGGAGACCCAGTACTTC,CATSRQPLAPEETQYF
TRBV2,.,TRBJ1-1,.,TGTGCCAGCAGTGCCCCCAAAGGGGAACCGAACACTGAAGCTTTCTTT,CASSAPKGEPNTEAFF
TRBV29-1,.,TRBJ2-2,.,TGCAGCGTTGGCCCAGCCCGGACCGGGGAGCTGTTTTTT,CSVGPARTGELFF
TRBV6-5,TRBD2,TRBJ2-7,.,TGTGCCAGCAGCATAGGGACTAGCTCCTACGAGCAGTACTTC,CASSIGTSSYEQYF
TRBV10-3,TRBD2,TRBJ2-1,.,TGTGCCATCAGTGAGTCGTTTGGACTAGCGGGAGGCAATGAGCAGTTCTTC,CAISESFGLAGGNEQFF
TRBV6-6,.,TRBJ1-5,.,TGTGCCAGCAGTTATACGGGGCCATACAATCAGCCCCAGCATTTT,CASSYTGPYNQPQHF
TRBV7-6,TRBD1,TRBJ2-7,.,TGTGCCAGCAGCTTAGAGGGGACAGGAGCCTACGAGCAGTACTTC,CASSLEGTGAYEQYF
TRBV30,.,TRBJ2-1,.,TGTGCCTGGAGTGGGGCGGACAATGAGCAGTTCTTC,CAWSGADNEQFF
TRBV2,TRBD2,TRBJ2-1,.,TGTGCCAGCAGTGGACGAGCGGGAGCGAGAAATGAGCAGTTCTTC,CASSGRAGARNEQFF
TRBV23-1,.,TRBJ2-7,.,TGCGCCAGCAGTCAATTAGGCGGTCGAGTAGCGGAGCCCTACGAGCAGTACTTC,CASSQLGGRVAEPYEQYF
TRBV7-9,.,TRBJ2-1,.,TGTGCCAGCAGCCTCACCCCAAGAGATGAGCAGTTCTTC,CASSLTPRDEQFF
TRBV15,.,TRBJ2-5,.,TGTGCCACCAGCAGAGACTGGGGGGAGACCCAGTACTTC,CATSRDWGETQYF
TRBV9,.,TRBJ2-3,.,TGTGCCAGCAGCGTAGATTCGAGCCCCACCCTCACAGATACGCAGTATTTT,CASSVDSSPTLTDTQYF
TRBV10-3,.,TRBJ2-7,.,TGTGCCATCAGTGAGTCGAACAGCCTCATCCACGAGCAGTACTTC,CAISESNSLIHEQYF
TRBV4-3,TRBD1,TRBJ2-7,.,TGCGCCAGCAGTCCCGGGACAGGCCTCTCCTACGAGCAGTACTTC,CASSPGTGLSYEQYF
TRBV7-8,.,TRBJ2-4,.,TGTGCCAGCAGCTCGAGGCGGGTTCTAGCCAAAAACATTCAGTACTTC,CASSSRRVLAKNIQYF
TRBV5-1,TRBD1,TRBJ2-7,.,TGCGCCAGCAGCATCCCATCGGGACAGGATTCCTACGAGCAGTACTTC,CASSIPSGQDSYEQYF
TRBV27,.,TRBJ2-7,.,TGTGCCAGCGGTACGACGGGACTCACCTACGAGCAGTACTTC,CASGTTGLTYEQYF
TRBV7-7,.,TRBJ2-7,.,TGTGCTAGCAGCTTAAGGCCGTCGATTGACGAGCAGTACTTC,CASSLRPSIDEQYF
TRBV7-2,TRBD1,TRBJ2-7,.,TGTGCCAGCAGCCCCTACAGGGGATCAACCTACGAGCAGTACTTC,CASSPYRGSTYEQYF
TRBV6-6,TRBD2,TRBJ2-7,.,TGTGCCAGCAGTTACGGACTAGCGGGGTACGAGCAGTACTTC,CASSYGLAGYEQYF
TRBV6-1,.,TRBJ2-3,.,TGTGCCAGCATCGCCCGTGGGAGCACAGATACGCAGTATTTT,CASIARGSTDTQYF
TRBV6-1,.,TRBJ1-2,once,TGTGCCAGCGTAGTACAGCCCGATCGGAATGGCTACACCTTC,CASVVQPDRNGYTF
TRBV27,.,TRBJ2-1,.,TGTGCCAGCAGTGGACAGAGTTACAATGAGCAGTTCTTC,CASSGQSYNEQFF
TRBV19,.,TRBJ2-1,.,TGTGCCAGTAGTATAGTGACGTACAATGAGCAGTTCTTC,CASSIVTYNEQFF
TRBV10-3,.,TRBJ2-7,.,TGTGCCATCAAACTAGACAGGTCCGGATCCTACGAGCAGTACTTC,CAIKLDRSGSYEQYF
TRBV6-5,.,TRBJ1-4,.,TGTGCCAGCAGTCGCCAGGGGCTGTTTGAAAAACTGTTTTTT,CASSRQGLFEKLFF
TRBV27,TRBD1,TRBJ2-7,once,TGTGCCAGCAGTTTAATGACAGGGAACTACGAGCAGTACTTC,CASSLMTGNYEQYF
TRBV2,.,TRBJ2-1,.,TGTGCCAGCAGTGAAGCGCCCAGCGGCGCCTGGAATGAGCAGTTCTTC,CASSEAPSGAWNEQFF
TRBV6-5,TRBD2,TRBJ2-5,few,TGTGCCAGCAGTTACGCGGGGGGGAGGGGAGAGACCCAGTACTTC,CASSYAGGRGETQYF
TRBV29-1,.,TRBJ1-2,.,TGCAGCGTTGGGCGCCGGGGGCTGCACTATGGCTACACCTTC,CSVGRRGLHYGYTF
TRBV9,TRBD2,TRBJ2-1,.,TGTGCCAGCAGCGTAGGTCGACTAGCGGGACTTAATGAGCAGTTCTTC,CASSVGRLAGLNEQFF
TRBV6-1,.,TRBJ1-2,.,TGTGCCAGCAGTGAAATTGGGGGACCGGGCTATGGCTACACCTTC,CASSEIGGPGYGYTF